One sample yielded the 24 T cell receptor beta chains listed below, sequenced in a study of blood T cells in healthy people across ages. Together with a sample-barcoded 5' primer, a J-beta primer mix was included in a second PCR lasting roughly 6 to 12 cycles. MiXCR, applied by TCRdb to the 5' RACE reads, yields one record per CDR3 protein. The repertoire includes approximately 800,000 distinct CDR3 sequences, approximately 53% of them detected once, and roughly 24% sits in the top ten. The sample was blood. The source of these receptors is a man aged 40-50 years in good health.

This clonotype was counted between two and nine times. The chain recombines TRBV12-5 with TRBJ2-4; TRBD2 agrees at 11 bases. The J call could be wrong; TRBJ2-7 is a better fit for the DNA end. The germline gives CDR1 LGHNT, CDR2 FRNRAP. This CDR3 contains 16 residues. This CDR3 reads CASGLPTTSGSYEQYF. DNA for the CDR3: TGTGCTAGTGGTTTGCCGACCACTAGCGGGAGCTACGAGCAGTACTTC.

This clonotype was seen more than once but under ten times. The genes are TRBV29-1 and TRBJ1-2; D is possibly TRBD1 (5 bases). Trimming left V 7 bases short and J 11 bases short, with 20 bases between. This CDR3 comprises 12 residues. Germline CDR1 SQVTM, CDR2 ANQGSEA. The CDR3 spells CSALKGDAAYTF. DNA for the CDR3: TGCAGCGCCCTGAAAGGGGACGCAGCTTACACCTTC.

The rearrangement uses TRBV2 and TRBJ2-3; 13 positions match TRBD2. This CDR3 has 15 residues. Germline-derived CDR1 and CDR2 are SNHLY and FYNNEI. Unmatched junction bases numbered 10, after V lost 10 bases and J lost 6 bases. In DNA, the CDR3 is TGTGCCAACTTTCCGGGACTAGCGGGGTCGGATACGCAGTATTTT. Protein: CANFPGLAGSDTQYF.

This clonotype was detected a few times. J is TRBJ1-5 and V is TRBV27; tentative D call: TRBD1 (6 bases). Trimming left V 5 bases short and J 6 bases short, with 11 bases between. From germline, CDR1 is MNHEY and CDR2 SMNVEV (reference sequence). The CDR3 runs to 13 residues. CDR3 DNA sequence: TGTGCCAGCAGTCCCGGGGGCCGTCAGCCCCAGCATTTT. Its translation is CASSPGGRQPQHF.

The chain is built from TRBV12-3 or TRBV12-4 and TRBJ1-6, with 8 bases matching TRBD1. The CDR3 extends over 15 amino acids. J gave up 7 bases and V 5 bases, and 7 bases lay outside the gene matches. The CDR3 loop reads CASSVRGRGNSPLHF. The CDR3 bases are TGTGCCAGCAGTGTCAGGGGGCGGGGGAATTCACCCCTCCACTTT.

The chain has TRBV27 and TRBJ2-3; 11 bases are shared with TRBD2. Germline assignment: CDR1 MNHEY and CDR2 SMNVEV (reference sequence). The CDR3 spans 17 residues. The V gene end was trimmed by 5 bases and the J gene end by 4 bases; junction bases not matched to a gene: 11. Here the CDR3 reads CASSDELAGVSPDTQYF. In nucleotides, the CDR3 is TGTGCCAGCAGTGATGAACTAGCGGGAGTTTCCCCAGATACGCAGTATTTT.

The chain couples TRBV5-1 to TRBJ2-6; D may match TRBD1 or TRBD2 (5 bases each). V shed 0 bases and J shed 3 bases, with 16 bases lying between them. From germline, CDR1 is SGHRS and CDR2 YFSETQ. The CDR3 consists of 18 residues. Here the CDR3 DNA reads TGCGCCAGCAGCTTGGCCGGGACCACCGCGCGTGGGGCCAACGTCCTGACTTTC. Its protein product is CASSLAGTTARGANVLTF.

This clonotype was observed a few times. The V gene is TRBV29-1, the J gene TRBJ2-5; D remains unclear. CDR1 is SQVTM, CDR2 ANQGSEA, per germline. The CDR3 covers 12 residues. V was shortened by 3 bases and J by 3 bases, with 8 bases between the two germline ends. The CDR3 spells CSVDFSKETQYF. As DNA, the CDR3 is TGCAGCGTTGACTTCAGTAAAGAGACCCAGTACTTC. The full variable domain, rest sourced from reference TRBV29-1 and TRBJ2-5, is SAVISQKPSRDICQRGTSLTIQCQVDSQVTMMFWYRQQPGQSLTLIATANQGSEATYESGFVIDKFPISRPNLTFSTLTVSNMSPEDSSIYLCSVDFSKETQYFGPGTRLLVL.

The DNA of the CDR3 is TGTGCCAGCAGCCAACCGACACCCGAGCAGTTCTTC. It specifies CASSQPTPEQFF. This sequence joins TRBV7-2 and TRBJ2-1; D is undetermined. Trimming left V 5 bases short and J 10 bases short, with 12 bases between. This CDR3 has 12 amino acids. Germline V gene lookup returns CDR1 SGHTA and CDR2 FQGNSA.

The chain couples TRBV7-9 to TRBJ1-5; 7 positions match TRBD1. With V trimmed by 2 bases and J by 3 bases, 7 bases remained unmatched. The CDR3 is 16 amino acids. Germline V gene sequence: CDR1 SEHNR, CDR2 FQNEAQ (reference sequence). This CDR3 reads CASSLMGDSPNQPQHF. As DNA, the CDR3 is TGTGCCAGCAGCTTAATGGGGGACAGTCCCAATCAGCCCCAGCATTTT.

This rearrangement joins TRBV15 to TRBJ1-2; 9 bases match TRBD1. With 0 bases clipped from V and 6 bases from J, the junction kept 5 bases outside the gene matches. The CDR3 has 15 amino acids. Germline assignment: CDR1 LNHNV and CDR2 YYDKDF (reference sequence). The CDR3 is CATSRDTGTGNGYTF. For the CDR3, the DNA is TGTGCCACCAGCAGAGATACCGGGACAGGGAATGGCTACACCTTC. The full variable domain, with the rest looked up from reference TRBV15 and TRBJ1-2, is DAMVIQNPRYQVTQFGKPVTLSCSQTLNHNVMYWYQQKSSQAPKLLFHYYDKDFNNEADTPDNFQSRRPNTSFCFLDIRSPGLGDTAMYLCATSRDTGTGNGYTFGSGTRLTVV.

The rearrangement joins TRBV20-1 to TRBJ2-5, with TRBD1 identical over 8 bases. The CDR3 has 15 residues. V shed 7 bases, J shed 2 bases, and the junction held 12 bases outside the gene matches. Looked up from germline, CDR1 is DFQATT and CDR2 is SNEGSKA (reference sequence). In nucleotides, the CDR3 is TGCAGTGGCCTACCAAGGACAGGGACTCAAGAGACCCAGTACTTC. As protein: CSGLPRTGTQETQYF.

The rearrangement joins TRBV10-3 to TRBJ2-5; the D gene is possibly TRBD1 (6 bases). Trimming stripped 10 bases from V and 11 bases from J, with 26 bases between. Germline V gene lookup returns CDR1 ENHRY and CDR2 SYGVKD. The CDR3 loop spans 14 amino acids. The CDR3 reads CATNREGVRDEQYF. As DNA, the CDR3 is TGTGCCACAAACAGAGAGGGGGTTCGGGATGAGCAGTACTTC.

The V call is TRBV24-1, the J call TRBJ2-2; D not resolved. The V gene lost 5 bases and the J gene lost 6 bases, with 24 bases spanning the gap. Germline-derived CDR1 and CDR2 are KGHDR and SFDVKD. The CDR3 spans 18 residues. CDR3: CATSASVGGRLTSGELFF. Here the CDR3 DNA reads TGTGCCACCAGTGCATCGGTCGGTGGCAGGTTAACCTCCGGGGAGCTGTTTTTT.

The chain combines TRBV28 with TRBJ2-5; maybe TRBD1 (5 bases). CDR1 and CDR2 from the germline V gene are MDHEN and SYDVKM. The CDR3 totals 17 residues. The ends were cut back, 5 bases at V and 1 base at J, with 20 bases in the middle. The CDR3 region is CASSPRQGRIIQETQYF. CDR3 bases: TGTGCCAGCAGTCCCCGTCAGGGAAGGATTATCCAAGAGACCCAGTACTTC.

The J gene is TRBJ2-3, the V gene TRBV20-1; 7 positions agree with TRBD1. CDR3 length: 16 amino acids. Trimming at V came to 6 bases and at J to 4 bases, leaving 16 bases not matched to a gene. Germline CDR1 is DFQATT and CDR2 is SNEGSKA (reference sequence). In nucleotides, the CDR3 is TGCAGTGCCCCCCTCAGGTCAGGGGGTGTCGCAGATACGCAGTATTTT. It translates to CSAPLRSGGVADTQYF.

The chain employs TRBV14 and TRBJ2-1; no definite D call. CDR1 SGHDN and CDR2 FVKESK come from the germline V gene. The germline V and J ends were trimmed by 2 bases and 5 bases, with 10 bases remaining between them. This CDR3 is built from 14 residues. CDR3 sequence (DNA): TGTGCCAGCAGCCAATGGCAGGCCCACAATGAGCAGTTCTTC. It codes for CASSQWQAHNEQFF.

This clonotype has just a few counts. J is TRBJ2-5 and V is TRBV28; D gene ambiguous. Germline lookup yields CDR1 MDHEN and CDR2 SYDVKM. This CDR3 region has 14 residues. V was clipped by 5 bases and J by 2 bases, with 12 bases between them. This CDR3 reads CASSTRPRQETQYF. DNA for the CDR3: TGTGCCAGCAGTACCAGACCCCGGCAAGAGACCCAGTACTTC.

This sequence joins TRBV2 and TRBJ2-3, with unresolved D. Trimming pared 6 bases from V and 6 bases from J, leaving 16 bases between. Germline V gene lookup returns CDR1 SNHLY and CDR2 FYNNEI. The CDR3 is made up of 14 amino acids. DNA for the CDR3: TGTGCCAGCAGAAACTCCGAGGTGGGGGATACGCAGTATTTT. It codes for CASRNSEVGDTQYF.

This sequence joins TRBV4-2 and TRBJ1-6; 7 nucleotides align to TRBD1. Trimming took 4 bases from V and 10 from J; bases not matched to a gene: 16. The CDR3 is made up of 17 amino acids. CDR1 is LGHNA and CDR2 is YNFKEQ in the germline V gene. The CDR3 spells CASSRPTGREGSSPLHF. In DNA, the CDR3 is TGTGCCAGCAGCCGCCCGACAGGGAGGGAAGGGTCGTCACCCCTCCACTTT.

Many counts were recorded for this clonotype. This chain connects TRBV5-1 to TRBJ2-7; 10 bases are a match to TRBD1. The CDR3 length is 17 residues. V was clipped by 1 base and J by 7 bases; unmatched bases: 14. Per the germline V gene, CDR1 is SGHRS and CDR2 is YFSETQ. The CDR3 spells CASSLLDGTGASGEQYF. CDR3 DNA: TGCGCCAGCAGCTTGCTAGATGGGACAGGGGCCTCTGGAGAGCAGTACTTC.

The chain recombines TRBV5-6 with TRBJ2-5, with TRBD1 identical over 10 bases. There are 15 residues in the CDR3. Per germline, CDR1 SGHDT and CDR2 YYEEEE. The J segment lost 5 bases and the V segment lost 4 bases, leaving 8 bases of the junction unmatched. CDR3 in amino acids: CASSRYGTGEETQYF. In DNA form, the CDR3 reads TGTGCCAGCAGCCGCTACGGGACAGGGGAGGAGACCCAGTACTTC.

This clonotype has a handful of counts. This sequence joins TRBV5-6 and TRBJ2-6; no firm D call. V gave up 2 bases and J gave up 2 bases, with 8 bases separating them. CDR3 length equals 15 residues. Germline V gives CDR1 SGHDT, CDR2 YYEEEE. The CDR3 bases are TGTGCCAGCAGCTTAGAATGGACTGGGGCCAACGTCCTGACTTTC. It is translated as CASSLEWTGANVLTF.

The V gene is TRBV6-4, the J gene TRBJ2-7; 7 positions agree with TRBD1. The V gene end was trimmed by 7 bases and the J gene end by 3 bases; junction bases not matched to a gene: 15. The CDR3 length is 16 residues. Germline V gene sequence: CDR1 MRHNA, CDR2 SNTAGT. The CDR3 region is CASIKPPGQKFYEQYF. CDR3 sequence (DNA): TGTGCCAGCATAAAGCCCCCGGGACAGAAGTTCTACGAGCAGTACTTC.